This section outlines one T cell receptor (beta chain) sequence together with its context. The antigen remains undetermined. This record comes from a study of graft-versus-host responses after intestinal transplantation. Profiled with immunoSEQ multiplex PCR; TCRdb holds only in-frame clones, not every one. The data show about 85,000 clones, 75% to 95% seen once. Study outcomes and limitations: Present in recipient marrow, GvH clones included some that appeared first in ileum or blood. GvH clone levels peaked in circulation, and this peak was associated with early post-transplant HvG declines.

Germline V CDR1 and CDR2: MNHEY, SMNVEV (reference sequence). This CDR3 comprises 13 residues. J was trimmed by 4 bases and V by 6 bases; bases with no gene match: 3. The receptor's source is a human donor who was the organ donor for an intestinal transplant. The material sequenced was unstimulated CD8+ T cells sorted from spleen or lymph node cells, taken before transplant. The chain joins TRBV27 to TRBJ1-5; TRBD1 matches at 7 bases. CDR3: CASSRDSNQPQHF. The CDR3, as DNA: TGTGCCAGCAGCCGGGACAGTAATCAGCCCCAGCATTTT.